This entry concerns a single T cell receptor (beta chain). Its antigen is unknown. The V gene's germline CDR1 is SGHDT and CDR2 YYEEEE. The CDR3 loop spans 14 amino acids. V was clipped by 4 bases and J by 7 bases; unmatched bases: 3. The sample originates from a study of cytomegalovirus exposure and HLA in healthy donors. Study-level findings and limits: TCR beta chain V- and J-gene trimming was linked, in a later analysis, to a missense variant in DCLRE1C.

This PCR relied on a set of 60 Vbeta primers and 13 Jbeta primers. Generated by immunoSEQ multiplex PCR, the TCRdb table keeps only in-frame clones and is missing some. The data show over 150,000 clones, 70% to 80% seen once. The rearrangement joins TRBV5-6 to TRBJ2-7; 15 bases line up with TRBD2. Specimen: PBMCs. The receptor comes from a man younger than 45 in good health and CMV-seropositive. The CDR3 loop reads CASSRGLAGGEQYF. CDR3 nucleotides: TGTGCCAGCAGCCGGGGACTAGCGGGGGGAGAGCAGTACTTC.